This T cell receptor (beta chain) derives from a study of HIV-infected patients and healthy controls (dated by TCRdb to the mid-2010s). For the wider study: The study tested whether deep TCR repertoire sequencing of HIV patients' small blood samples could capture immune perturbation and reconstitution.

What the work shows at the level of the full study, not this receptor alone: Alpha-beta chain pairing was not determined in the samples. HLA typing of donors was not performed in the study. Mean usage differed significantly between HIV-infected patients and controls for eight alpha and eight beta V genes. HIV-infected repertoires had significantly higher mean Gini indices than controls, possibly reflecting oligoclonality. Unequal numbers of distinct sequences between patients and controls complicated comparisons, and size-matching overweighted rare events from HIV-infected data. The observed differences in diversity could not be explained by the slight differences in age and sex profiles between the study cohorts. By Jaccard index and by the count of highly shared sequences, healthy controls shared more CDR3s between individuals than HIV+ patients did. The dynamics of distinct T-cell subpopulations could not be separated, and sequencing depth was restricted, because whole blood was used. Most CMV-associated CDR3s became more frequent during therapy, although their change was not significant, whereas HIV-associated CDR3s showed a significant decrease in frequency. Alpha-chain CDR3s from MAIT cells appeared at high frequency in healthy controls but were severely depleted in HIV+ repertoires. Roughly threefold more distinct CDR3s and higher Shannon diversity were observed in healthy control repertoires than in untreated HIV+ repertoires. Processing included only sixteen HIV-infected individuals, and this was regarded by the authors as a major limit on how widely the findings apply. In HIV-infected patients, the apparent post-therapy recovery of the Gini index was not replicated in size-matched repertoire data.

V is pared back by 0 bases and J by 4 bases, with 9 bases lying between the germline termini. From the cysteine up to the phenylalanine, the CDR3 has a length of 15 residues. Only the CDR3 region is kept as DNA, spanning 45 bases read in frame from base 1. Based on the germline V gene (reference sequence), the CDR1 and CDR2 sequences are LGHDT and YNNKEL. SuperScript III was used to reverse transcribe 500 ng RNA with primers targeting the alpha and beta constant regions. Alpha and beta chain libraries were generated separately via chain-specific third strand synthesis with multiplexing indices. In the protocol, all rearrangements within a chain were amplified with a single primer pair so that primer bias was avoided, and molecular barcodes were added to each cDNA molecule. Purified cDNA was ligated with T4 RNA Ligase 1 onto a 5' RACE adapter bearing a random hexamer and the SP2 sequencing primer site. Second strand synthesis was performed with Phusion polymerase and primed from the SP2 site, and slow temperature ramps were applied to favor optimal annealing. Two random hexamer sequences, both added before amplification and joined together, made up the 12-nucleotide barcode of each molecule. A short first PCR added P5 and P7 adapter elements plus a second index, followed by a roughly 25-cycle amplification PCR with P5s and P7 primers. The libraries went through 27 PCR cycles in total, were quantified on a Qubit, were sized on a Bioanalyzer, and were diluted to around 4 nM. Sequencing of the normalized libraries was performed on an Illumina MiSeq with 2 x 250 paired-end kits. MinElute columns were the means by which the reverse transcription reactions were cleaned up, and the reactions were eluted into roughly 10 ul Tris-Cl. The adapter ligations were run for roughly 25 hours at 16 degrees C, and AMPure XP beads at a 1:1 ratio were afterwards used to clean them. Per the original workflow: A modified Decombinator processed the demultiplexed FASTQ files and output V, J, insert and barcode information. Sequences sharing a barcode but differing from the dominant sequence were discarded as errors, and barcodes clustered at Levenshtein distance 3 were counted to estimate original cDNA molecules. Downstream analyses used R packages ineq, vegan, igraph and RCytoscape, with IMGT nomenclature and CDR3 definitions. To avoid skew from clonal expansion, each TCR was counted once, and V gene usage was computed over distinct sequences. Within a donor, similarity networks joined unique CDR3 amino acid sequences in every case where two of them were separated by a single Levenshtein edit. In the repertoires, a search was made for a compiled set of published HIV-specific CDR3s (more than 85 alpha, some 680 beta) and CMV-specific CDR3s (approximately 13 alpha, over 250 beta). Lower sequence numbers were not the cause of the decreased diversity in patients, as random subsampling to size-matched repertoires showed. The raw public data were reprocessed by TCRdb itself: fastp quality trimming at Q25, MiXCR clonotype calling, in-frame beta chains only. Rows are combined by CDR3 protein, so each entry shows the most common genes and DNA. TCRdb, not the original authors, processed these V and J calls. The sample records some 20,000 distinct CDR3 sequences, more than 9% of which are singletons. Around 10% of the sample is taken by the ten largest.

This clonotype was seen ten or more times. Its antigen is still unknown. No much larger clonotype is one base removed from it; base qualities were not supplied. Since whole blood was used without any cell fractionation, the repertoire reflected all peripheral T cells in unsorted form. As controls, ten healthy donors without infection were sampled, and about 40% of the ten donors were sampled a second time roughly twelve weeks later. For RNA extraction, approximately 2.5 ml of peripheral blood was collected into Tempus tubes. The TURBO-DNase kit was used to remove leftover genomic DNA, and GLOBINclear was used to deplete globin mRNA.

Sequencing used blood. The V and J genes are TRBV3-1 and TRBJ2-2, with the D gene not confidently named. The receptor was isolated from an adult in good health. The DNA is as follows: TGTGCCAGCAGCCAAGACTCCCGGCCCACCGGGGAGCTGTTTTTT. This yields the protein CASSQDSRPTGELFF.